These 23 T cell receptor beta chains share one sample of origin, sequenced in a study of tumor-infiltrating lymphocytes in primary liver carcinoma. Between about 17 and 34 mg of unsorted bulk tissue served as the source from which RNA and DNA were co-extracted. Synthesis of TCR beta cDNA was carried out from 450 to 650 ng total RNA with a constant-region primer. Libraries covering TCR beta were generated through three nested multiplex PCR rounds (using a slightly modified ARM-PCR). TRBV1-TRBV30 forward primers paired with a C-beta reverse primer were used in the first two PCR rounds, which ran approximately 11 cycles each. TCRdb re-derived calls from the multiplex PCR reads in MiXCR, one entry per CDR3 protein. The table has about 92,000 distinct CDR3 sequences, around 70% seen once; the top ten hold around 30%. Sequencing was carried out using tumor-adjacent normal liver tissue. The receptors were sampled from a man aged 35-49 years with primary liver carcinoma and hepatitis B virus infection.

As regards this clonotype: The junction and the germline gene differ at one end; a read error may be behind it. The V and J genes are TRBV6-6 and TRBJ2-7; unclear D gene. The germline V gene has CDR1 MNHNY and CDR2 SVGAGI (reference sequence). This CDR3 is 15 amino acids long. The CDR3, as DNA: TGTGCCAGTAGTTACATTTTACCCGACGCTTACGAGCAGTACTTC. Protein product: CASSYILPDAYEQYF.

This clonotype appeared once. This may be a read error: a much more frequent sequence differs by one nucleotide. The chain uses TRBV6-7 and TRBJ2-5; D may match TRBD1 or TRBD2 (5 bases each). TRBV6-7 is reported as an ORF; its role is uncertain. The CDR3 spans 13 residues. With 6 bases removed from V and 6 bases from J, the gap between germline ends came to 14 bases. CDR3 in amino acids: CASRNPSGQTQYF. The CDR3 DNA follows: TGTGCCAGCAGAAACCCCTCGGGGCAGACCCAGTACTTC.

With respect to this clonotype: With a much larger clone just one base away, this may be a read error. This chain links TRBV6-6 with TRBJ2-3; possibly TRBD1 for D (6 bases). Germline V CDR1 and CDR2: MNHNY, SVGAGI (reference sequence). CDR3 length: 14 amino acids. V gave up 8 bases and J gave up 4 bases, with 16 bases separating them. The CDR3 here is CASDNREGADTQYF. The CDR3 nucleotides read TGTGCCAGCGATAACAGGGAAGGCGCAGATACGCAGTATTTT.

Concerning this clonotype: This could be a read error, since a much larger clone is one nucleotide away. The chain recombines TRBV29-1 with TRBJ2-2; D gene unclear. With 0 bases removed from V and 7 bases from J, the gap between germline ends came to 3 bases. This CDR3 is built from 11 residues. Germline CDR1 is SQVTM and CDR2 is ANQGSEA. The CDR3 sequence is CSVEDHGELFF. The CDR3 region has the DNA TGCAGCGTTGAAGATCACGGGGAGCTGTTTTTT.

To note about this clonotype: The junction shows a germline mismatch at one end, possibly a read error. This chain links TRBV6-1 with TRBJ2-4; 7 bases are shared with TRBD2. Germline CDR1 reads MNHNS; CDR2 reads SASEGT. This CDR3 contains 15 residues. CDR3 residues: CASSLTGGTKNIHYF. The CDR3 DNA reads as TGTGCCAGCAGTCTGACCGGGGGGACCAAAAACATTCACTACTTC.

The V call is TRBV11-2, the J call TRBJ2-1; no definite D call. The CDR3 length is 13 residues. Germline V CDR1 and CDR2: SGHAT, FQNNGV. V lost 2 bases and J 13 bases, leaving 15 bases between the germline ends. CDR3 DNA: TGTGCCAGCAGCTTAAATGATGCCCATGTACAGTTCTTC. Translation: CASSLNDAHVQFF.

This clonotype came up many times. V and J are TRBV6-5 and TRBJ1-1; D uncertain. This CDR3 has 13 residues. Germline values: CDR1 MNHEY, CDR2 SVGAGI. V lost 2 bases and J 3 bases, leaving 7 bases between the germline ends. The DNA of the CDR3 is TGTGCCAGCAGTTACGGGCAAGACACTGAAGCTTTCTTT. This sequence encodes CASSYGQDTEAFF.

The table lists this clonotype with a count of one. One junction end does not reproduce the germline sequence, and a read error may be involved. The V call is TRBV4-2, the J call TRBJ2-7; the match to TRBD2 covers 10 bases. Germline CDR1 LGHNA, CDR2 YNFKEQ. CDR3 length: 18 amino acids. The CDR3, as DNA: TGTGCCAACAGCCAAGTGCTGGGACTAGCGTGGAACTCCTACGAGCAATACTTC. Protein: CANSQVLGLAWNSYEQYF.

Points on this clonotype: Germline is not matched at one junction end, which may reflect a read error. The chain links TRBV4-1 to TRBJ1-1; 7 bases fit TRBD1. This CDR3 region has 17 residues. Germline CDR1 MGHRA, CDR2 YSYEKL. Here the CDR3 DNA reads TGCGTCAGCAGCCAAGAAAAAACAGGGGTATCTAACACTGAAGTTTTCTTT. Translated: CVSSQEKTGVSNTEVFF.

V is TRBV6-2 or TRBV6-3 and J is TRBJ2-3; maybe TRBD1 (5 bases). With 8 bases removed from V and 2 bases from J, the gap between germline ends came to 14 bases. The germline gives CDR1 MNHEY, CDR2 SVGEGT. The CDR3 length is 14 residues. The DNA of the CDR3 is TGTGCCAGCGATGAGACAGCCTTCACAGATACGCAGTATTTT. It yields the protein CASDETAFTDTQYF.

To note about this clonotype: This may stem from a read error, because a much larger clone lies one nucleotide away. The chain recombines TRBV7-8 with TRBJ1-4; TRBD1 is a possible D gene (6 bases). Germline V gene sequence: CDR1 SGHVS, CDR2 FQNEAQ. The CDR3 length is 14 residues. The V end was cut by 5 bases, the J end by 6 bases, with 13 bases between. The CDR3 loop is CASSAIGGHEKLFF. DNA for the CDR3: TGTGCCAGCAGCGCCATAGGGGGTCATGAAAAACTGTTTTTT. Looking up the rest from reference TRBV7-8 and TRBJ1-4 gives the full variable domain: GAGVSQSPRYKVAKRGQDVALRCDPISGHVSLFWYQQALGQGPEFLTYFQNEAQLDKSGLPSDRFFAERPEGSVSTLKIQRTQQEDSAVYLCASSAIGGHEKLFFGSGTQLSVL.

The sample holds a few counts of this clonotype. Compared with germline, one end of the junction differs, possibly owing to a read error. V usage is TRBV11-2 and J usage is TRBJ2-5; D gene unclear. This CDR3 contains 15 residues. The germline V gene has CDR1 SGHAT and CDR2 FQNNGV. As DNA, the CDR3 is TGTGCCAACAGCCCTCGACCAGCTCCTGAAGAGACCCAGTACTTC. It encodes CANSPRPAPEETQYF. The whole variable domain, filled in from reference TRBV11-2 and TRBJ2-5, reads EAGVAQSPRYKIIEKRQSVAFWCNPISGHATLYWYQQILGQGPKLLIQFQNNGVVDDSQLPKDRFSAERLKGVDSTLKIQPAKLEDSAVYLCANSPRPAPEETQYFGPGTRLLVL.

The sample holds a few counts of this clonotype. The V call is TRBV30, the J call TRBJ2-5, with 7 bases that match TRBD1. This CDR3 is 13 amino acids long. Looked up from germline, CDR1 is GTSNPN and CDR2 is SVGIG (reference sequence). V dropped 3 bases and J dropped 4; count of bases not matched to a gene: 5. The CDR3 DNA sequence: TGTGCCTGGAGGGTACAGGGGACAGAGACCCAGTACTTC. Residues: CAWRVQGTETQYF.

Only one count was recorded for this clonotype. One end of the junction is discordant with germline, which a read error may explain. The CDR3 here is CAVSESPGRGARTSYNEQFF. The CDR3 DNA follows: TGTGCCGTCAGTGAGTCGCCCGGACGGGGGGCTAGGACCTCATACAATGAGCAGTTCTTC. V gene TRBV10-3 combines with J gene TRBJ2-1, with D possibly matching TRBD2 (7 bases). The CDR3 spans 20 residues. CDR1 ENHRY and CDR2 SYGVKD come from the germline V gene.

This clonotype has just a few counts. The V and J genes are TRBV28 and TRBJ1-1; unclear D gene. The CDR3 extends over 17 amino acids. Germline V gene data show CDR1 as MDHEN and CDR2 as SYDVKM. V gave up 5 bases and J gave up 5 bases, with 24 bases separating them. CDR3 nucleotides: TGTGCCAGCAGTCATAGACTGGGGAGACATGAACGGACTGAAGCTTTCTTT. Its translation is CASSHRLGRHERTEAFF. Full variable domain (rest looked up from reference TRBV28 and TRBJ1-1): DVKVTQSSRYLVKRTGEKVFLECVQDMDHENMFWYRQDPGLGLRLIYFSYDVKMKEKGDIPEGYSVSREKKERFSLILESASTNQTSMYLCASSHRLGRHERTEAFFGQGTRLTVV.

V gene TRBV11-2 combines with J gene TRBJ2-3, with a tentative D call TRBD2 (5 bases). This CDR3 contains 15 residues. Germline V lookup: CDR1 SGHAT, CDR2 FQNNGV. V lost 6 bases and J lost 1, with 14 bases in between. The CDR3 DNA reads as TGTGCCAGCAGGAGACTATCGACCTGCACAGATACGCAGTATTTT. Its translation is CASRRLSTCTDTQYF. The entire variable domain, with the rest obtained from reference TRBV11-2 and TRBJ2-3, is as follows: EAGVAQSPRYKIIEKRQSVAFWCNPISGHATLYWYQQILGQGPKLLIQFQNNGVVDDSQLPKDRFSAERLKGVDSTLKIQPAKLEDSAVYLCASRRLSTCTDTQYFGPGTRLTVL.

Turning to this clonotype: One end of the junction fails to match germline, which may point to a read error. The gene calls are TRBV11-2 and TRBJ2-2; D could derive from TRBD1 or TRBD2 (5 bases each). Germline V CDR1 and CDR2: SGHAT, FQNNGV. This CDR3 has 15 residues. CDR3 nucleotides: TGTGTCAGCAGCTCCGTGAGGGGCAAAGCCGGGGAGCTATTTTTT. Its translation is CVSSSVRGKAGELFF. Drawing the rest from reference TRBV11-2 and TRBJ2-2, the complete variable domain is EAGVAQSPRYKIIEKRQSVAFWCNPISGHATLYWYQQILGQGPKLLIQFQNNGVVDDSQLPKDRFSAERLKGVDSTLKIQPAKLEDSAVYLCVSSSVRGKAGELFFGEGSRLTVL.

As concerns this clonotype: An end of the junction does not agree with germline; a read error may underlie this. The chain couples TRBV4-1 to TRBJ2-7; D is possibly TRBD2 (5 bases). Germline V gives CDR1 MGHRA, CDR2 YSYEKL. This CDR3 has 13 amino acids. The CDR3 coding sequence is TGTGCCAGCAGCCAAGATCGCGGATTCGGGAAGTACTTC. Translation gives CASSQDRGFGKYF.

This clonotype was recorded at least ten times. V gene TRBV10-3 combines with J gene TRBJ2-1; weak D call: TRBD2 (6 bases). The V end lost 0 bases, the J end lost 6 bases, and 15 bases lay between the germline ends. The CDR3 runs 16 residues. Germline V gene sequence: CDR1 ENHRY, CDR2 SYGVKD. The CDR3 region is CAISESIGGSGNEQFF. CDR3 bases: TGTGCCATCAGTGAGTCGATCGGGGGTTCGGGCAATGAGCAGTTCTTC.

This clonotype was seen more than once but under ten times. The chain couples TRBV10-3 to TRBJ2-7; possibly TRBD1 for D (6 bases). The CDR3 is 18 residues long. The ends were cut back, 2 bases at V and 0 bases at J, with 20 bases in the middle. The germline V gene has CDR1 ENHRY and CDR2 SYGVKD. The CDR3 loop reads CAISEAIGSQGPSYEQYF. CDR3 nucleotide sequence: TGTGCCATCAGTGAGGCGATCGGGTCGCAGGGGCCCTCCTACGAGCAGTACTTC.

Of note for this clonotype: A much larger clonotype is one base distant, so this may be a read error. The V call is TRBV12-3 or TRBV12-4, the J call TRBJ1-4; D perhaps matches TRBD1 (6 bases). The CDR3 covers 13 residues. V lost 6 bases to trimming and J lost 8 bases, with 13 bases between them. CDR3 bases: TGTGCCAGCAGGCTGGGACACAGCGAAAAACTGTTTTTT. Translation: CASRLGHSEKLFF.

This clonotype was seen many times. The chain joins TRBV5-1 to TRBJ2-5; D is possibly TRBD1 (5 bases). The germline V and J ends were trimmed by 4 bases and 5 bases, with 12 bases remaining between them. The CDR3 is 13 amino acids. Per the germline V gene, CDR1 is SGHRS and CDR2 is YFSETQ. CDR3 coding DNA: TGCGCCAGCAGCCAAGGGGATGAGGAGACCCAGTACTTC. Protein sequence: CASSQGDEETQYF.

In regard to this clonotype: The junction and the germline gene differ at one end; a read error may be behind it. The CDR3 region is CAGKGDIGVELFF. DNA for the CDR3: TGTGCCGGGAAAGGGGACATCGGCGTTGAGCTGTTCTTC. The rearrangement links TRBV6-6 to TRBJ2-1; perhaps TRBD1 as D (6 bases). The CDR3 spans 13 residues. The germline V gene has CDR1 MNHNY and CDR2 SVGAGI (reference sequence).